This TCR beta chain is drawn from a study of shared clonotypes between healthy human individuals. Comment on this clone: Its antigen is currently unknown.

General study findings and limits: What limited the represented genetic and exposure-history diversity was the small number of donors.

The CDR3 covers 13 residues. Germline loops: CDR1 SGHAT, CDR2 FQNNGV. Between the trimmed V and J ends, which lost 3 bases and 2 bases, there was a span of 8 bases. The naive CD8 fraction comprised CD45RO-negative cells positively selected for CCR7 and excluded terminally differentiated effector memory CD45RA+ cells. Researchers divided each subset's genomic DNA evenly across several immunoSEQ plates. The protocol was immunoSEQ multiplex PCR, while the TCRdb copy is restricted to in-frame clones and leaves out a portion. The top ten hold 0.3% of the sample, which has hundreds of thousands of clones, nearly 98% seen once.

The sequence came from a man under 40 in good health. The chain joins TRBV11-2 to TRBJ2-7; the D is unclear. The source material was naive CD8+ T cells sorted from blood. For the CDR3, the DNA is TGTGCCAGCAGCTTTTCGACCGCCTACGAGCAGTACTTC. It translates to CASSFSTAYEQYF.